A selection of T cell receptor beta chains follows, all from one sample in a study of blood T cell repertoires in COVID-19. Profiling relied on immunoSEQ multiplex PCR, and the TCRdb table lists in-frame clones only, not all of them. The sample carries 250,000 to 350,000 clones, approximately 90% recorded once. Sequencing was done on a sample of peripheral blood. These receptor sequences come from a woman aged 50 to 60 with active or convalescent COVID-19. Both conserved end residues are part of each CDR3. Fields, in order: CDR3 length, clone size, J gene, V gene, D gene, CDR3 protein, CDR3 DNA. The D gene is left open where the match is weak. Expanded clones get a size class; other rows say once, few or many, or leave the size out.

15 few TRBJ1-2 TRBV4-3 . CASSQDRGDGYGYTF TGCGCCAGCAGCCAAGACCGGGGGGATGGCTATGGCTACACCTTC
16 . TRBJ1-6 TRBV7-2 . CASSTRDKANNSPLHF TGTGCCAGCAGCACTCGGGACAAAGCCAATAATTCACCCCTCCACTTT
13 . TRBJ1-1 TRBV7-3 TRBD1 CASSLTGTTEAFF TGTGCCAGCAGCTTGACAGGGACCACTGAAGCTTTCTTT
16 . TRBJ1-3 TRBV30 TRBD1 CAWSVQGALSGNTIYF TGTGCCTGGAGTGTCCAGGGGGCTTTATCTGGAAACACCATATATTTT
15 . TRBJ2-3 TRBV6-5 TRBD1 CASSYSTGGLDTQYF TGTGCCAGCAGTTACTCGACAGGGGGGTTGGATACGCAGTATTTT
15 . TRBJ2-1 TRBV4-1 TRBD2 CASSPWTSGVNEQFF TGCGCCAGCAGCCCGTGGACTAGCGGAGTCAATGAGCAGTTCTTC
16 . TRBJ2-2 TRBV9 TRBD2 CASSVASGGPAGELFF TGTGCCAGCAGCGTAGCCAGCGGGGGGCCGGCCGGGGAGCTGTTTTTT
15 . TRBJ1-5 TRBV6-5 TRBD1 CASSIGTGDFQPQHF TGTGCCAGCAGTATCGGGACAGGGGATTTTCAGCCCCAGCATTTT
15 few TRBJ2-1 TRBV5-4 . CASSLGGGSYNEQFF TGTGCCAGCAGCTTGGGAGGGGGTTCCTACAATGAGCAGTTCTTC
14 . TRBJ2-7 TRBV5-6 . CASSLVIRVNEQYF TGTGCCAGCAGCTTGGTCATCAGGGTGAACGAGCAGTACTTC
15 once TRBJ2-1 TRBV7-3 TRBD2 CASSLLAGGYNEQFF TGTGCCAGCAGCTTACTAGCGGGGGGCTACAATGAGCAGTTCTTC
16 . TRBJ1-1 TRBV27 TRBD1 CASSSGQGPKNTEAFF TGTGCCAGCAGTTCCGGACAGGGACCGAAGAACACTGAAGCTTTCTTT
15 . TRBJ2-7 TRBV5-1 TRBD1 CASRKGQGFSYEQYF TGCGCCAGCAGAAAGGGACAGGGGTTCTCCTACGAGCAGTACTTC
14 . TRBJ1-1 TRBV10-3 . CAISVGGGNTEAFF TGTGCCATCAGTGTAGGGGGGGGAAACACTGAAGCTTTCTTT
15 . TRBJ2-7 TRBV5-6 . CASSLYTGIPGEQYF TGTGCCAGCAGCCTCTACACAGGGATACCGGGCGAGCAGTACTTC
13 . TRBJ2-5 TRBV7-9 TRBD2 CASSGAGVETQYF TGTGCCAGCTCAGGAGCGGGGGTGGAGACCCAGTACTTC
15 . TRBJ2-7 TRBV28 TRBD2 CASRSGLAGPYEQYF TGTGCCAGCAGAAGCGGACTAGCGGGACCCTACGAGCAGTACTTC
17 . TRBJ1-5 TRBV28 TRBD1 CASYGITGGIGNQPQHF TGTGCCAGCTACGGAATTACAGGGGGCATAGGCAATCAGCCCCAGCATTTT
15 . TRBJ2-7 TRBV6-2/TRBV6-3 TRBD2 CASSSGTSGYYEQYF TGTGCCAGCAGCTCCGGGACTAGCGGATACTACGAGCAGTACTTC
15 . TRBJ2-1 TRBV12-5 TRBD2 CASGPLAGAYNEQFF TGTGCTAGTGGTCCACTAGCGGGGGCCTACAATGAGCAGTTCTTC
11 . TRBJ1-2 TRBV9 TRBD1 CASQGARGYTF TGTGCCAGTCAGGGGGCGCGGGGCTACACCTTC
14 . TRBJ2-3 TRBV24-1 TRBD1 CATSDPRQGWGQYF TGTGCCACCAGTGATCCTAGACAGGGGTGGGGGCAGTATTTT
14 . TRBJ1-1 TRBV27 TRBD1 CASSLGTGGTKAFF TGTGCCAGCAGCCTTGGGACAGGAGGTACTAAAGCTTTCTTT
12 . TRBJ2-1 TRBV6-1 . CASSEGPDEQFF TGTGCCAGCAGTGAAGGTCCAGATGAGCAGTTCTTC
16 . TRBJ2-3 TRBV7-9 TRBD2 CASSTGLAGPTDTQYF TGTGCCAGCAGCACGGGACTAGCGGGCCCCACAGATACGCAGTATTTT
16 . TRBJ2-7 TRBV28 TRBD1 CASRRRSDRGSYEQYF TGTGCCAGCAGACGCCGTTCGGACAGGGGATCCTACGAGCAGTACTTC
15 . TRBJ1-2 TRBV5-1 . CASSFSLAANYGYTF TGCGCCAGCAGCTTCAGCCTAGCCGCTAACTATGGCTACACCTTC
14 once TRBJ1-5 TRBV28 . CASSSPYRAQPQHF TGTGCCAGCAGTTCGCCTTACAGGGCTCAGCCCCAGCATTTT
14 . TRBJ2-1 TRBV7-3 TRBD2 CASSLLAGGLEQFF TGTGCCAGCAGCTTACTAGCGGGAGGGTTGGAGCAGTTCTTC
14 . TRBJ2-7 TRBV4-2 . CASSQDPGFYEQYF TGTGCCAGCAGCCAAGATCCGGGGTTCTACGAGCAGTACTTC
15 . TRBJ2-7 TRBV7-2 . CASTNRVSVGYEQYF TGTGCCAGCACCAACCGGGTCTCGGTCGGTTACGAGCAGTACTTC
14 . TRBJ2-1 TRBV10-3 . CAISERSAYNEQFF TGTGCCATCAGTGAGCGGAGCGCTTACAATGAGCAGTTCTTC
14 . TRBJ1-4 TRBV18 TRBD1 CASSDTGGNEKLFF TGTGCCAGCTCAGACACAGGGGGCAATGAAAAACTGTTTTTT
18 . TRBJ2-1 TRBV14 TRBD2 CASSQDFSGRAGYNEQFF TGTGCCAGCAGCCAAGATTTCAGCGGGAGGGCAGGGTACAATGAGCAGTTCTTC
15 . TRBJ1-6 TRBV28 . CASSLRQGYNSPLHF TGTGCCAGCAGTTTAAGGCAGGGCTATAATTCACCCCTCCACTTT
15 many TRBJ2-1 TRBV11-1 TRBD2 CASSTGLAGGPTQFF TGTGCCAGCAGCACCGGACTAGCGGGGGGGCCGACGCAGTTCTTC
14 . TRBJ1-5 TRBV5-1 . CASSQGTGNQPQHF TGCGCCAGCAGCCAGGGGACCGGGAATCAGCCCCAGCATTTT
17 . TRBJ2-1 TRBV27 . CASSPPLPLVSYNEQFF TGTGCCAGCAGTCCCCCCCTACCGCTCGTGTCCTACAATGAGCAGTTCTTC
13 . TRBJ1-2 TRBV28 TRBD1 CASFTGGGYGYTF TGTGCCAGCTTCACAGGGGGCGGTTATGGCTACACCTTC
13 . TRBJ1-2 TRBV28 . CASITTGGGGYTF TGTGCCAGCATTACGACCGGAGGCGGTGGCTACACCTTC
15 . TRBJ2-1 TRBV27 TRBD2 CASSSEREPGNEQFF TGTGCCAGCAGTTCGGAGCGGGAGCCAGGTAATGAGCAGTTCTTC
17 few TRBJ1-5 TRBV28 . CASSPFGLRGSNQPQHF TGTGCCAGCAGCCCCTTCGGTCTCCGGGGAAGCAATCAGCCCCAGCATTTT
15 few TRBJ2-3 TRBV7-3 TRBD1 CASSAGQGATDTQYF TGTGCCAGCAGCGCAGGACAGGGGGCCACAGATACGCAGTATTTT
16 few TRBJ1-2 TRBV7-9 TRBD1 CASSLAGTGPGYGYTF TGTGCCAGCAGCTTAGCCGGGACAGGACCAGGCTATGGCTACACCTTC
15 . TRBJ1-1 TRBV6-2/TRBV6-3 TRBD1 CASSLRGLRNTEAFF TGTGCCAGCAGCCTCAGGGGGCTCAGGAACACTGAAGCTTTCTTT
14 . TRBJ2-7 TRBV27 TRBD1 CASSPRTGAGEQYF TGTGCCAGCAGTCCACGGACAGGGGCGGGGGAGCAGTACTTC